This T cell receptor beta chain was sequenced in a study of T cells in localized non-small cell lung cancer. A note on this clone: Its specificity is unknown.

Findings of the study overall: Compared with tumor, uninvolved adjacent lung displayed greater T cell clonality, ranking highest overall. Investigators sequenced only a single tumor region, leaving heterogeneity possible.

The assay was immunoSEQ multiplex PCR, and TCRdb's table has in-frame clones only and misses some. The sample holds 8,500 to 13,000 clones; roughly 81% are singletons and the top ten take over 7.5%. The material was peripheral blood, obtained before any cancer treatment. The receptor was derived from a male donor aged 60 or over with stage III lung adenocarcinoma.

In nucleotides, the CDR3 is TGCGCCAGCAGCTCGGGGACAGGGAAGAATGAAGCTTTCTTT. It encodes CASSSGTGKNEAFF. The chain is built from TRBV5-1 and TRBJ1-1, with TRBD1 identical over 9 bases. V was pared by 3 bases and J by 7 bases, with 7 bases of the junction left unmatched. The germline gives CDR1 SGHRS, CDR2 YFSETQ. The CDR3 is made up of 14 amino acids.